This T cell receptor beta chain appears in the sequencing data of a study of tumor-infiltrating lymphocytes in oesophageal squamous cell carcinoma (dated by TCRdb to about 2016). Library creation used PCR. The listed sequencing device is Illumina HiSeq 2000. TCRdb reran the public reads through fastp at Q25 and MiXCR, keeping productive beta chains. Rows are unified per CDR3 protein, each entry keeping the most common DNA and genes. The sample profile shows 9,500 or so distinct CDR3 sequences; around three fifths of them were found once. The top ten clones comprise 35% to 45% of the sample. Remarks on this clonotype: Its antigen has not been determined. No quality values exist for individual bases; no much larger clone is one base distant.

Compared with germline, V lacks 0 bases and J lacks 8 bases; bases without a gene match: 5. The cysteine opens and the phenylalanine closes a CDR3 of 14 amino acids. The CDR3 DNA has 42 bases and is translated from base 1. The CDR1 and CDR2 encoded by the germline V gene (reference sequence) are LGHDT and YNNKEL. The V and J genes are TRBV3-1 and TRBJ1-1; 8 bases in the junction line up with TRBD1. Sequences were obtained from esophageal tumor tissue. The TCR originated in a female donor with esophageal squamous cell carcinoma. The CDR3 reads CASSQDLAGGEAFF. The nucleotides are TGTGCCAGCAGCCAAGACTTGGCAGGGGGCGAAGCTTTCTTT.